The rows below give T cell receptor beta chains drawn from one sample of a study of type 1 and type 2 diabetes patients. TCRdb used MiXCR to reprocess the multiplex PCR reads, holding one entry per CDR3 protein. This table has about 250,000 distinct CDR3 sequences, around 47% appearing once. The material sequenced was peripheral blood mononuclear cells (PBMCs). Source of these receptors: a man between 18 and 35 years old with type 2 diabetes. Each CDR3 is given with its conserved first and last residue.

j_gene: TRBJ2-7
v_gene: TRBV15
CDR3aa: CATSRVPIWAGGPYEQYF

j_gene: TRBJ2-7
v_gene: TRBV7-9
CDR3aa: CASSPYTGVYEQYF

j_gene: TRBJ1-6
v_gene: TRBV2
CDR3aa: CASTGTESSPLHF

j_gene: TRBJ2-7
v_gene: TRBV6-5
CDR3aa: CASTVGGPYDEQYF

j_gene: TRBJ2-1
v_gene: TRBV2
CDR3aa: CASSRRLANEQFF

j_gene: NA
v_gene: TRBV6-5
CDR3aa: CAISDRVSETQYF

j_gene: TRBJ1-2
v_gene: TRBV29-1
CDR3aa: CSVETYGGYTF

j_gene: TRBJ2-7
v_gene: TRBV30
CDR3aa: CAWSRVYEQYF

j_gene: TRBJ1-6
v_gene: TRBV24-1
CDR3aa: CATSAGKINSPLHF

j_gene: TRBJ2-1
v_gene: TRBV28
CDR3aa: CASSEREDYNEQFF

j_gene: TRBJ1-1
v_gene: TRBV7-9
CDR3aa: CASSLDSDTEAFF

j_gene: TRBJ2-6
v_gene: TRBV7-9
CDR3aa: CASSPSGRANVLTF

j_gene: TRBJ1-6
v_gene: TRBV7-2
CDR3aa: CASSLWGGSENSPLHF

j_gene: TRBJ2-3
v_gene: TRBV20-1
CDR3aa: CSASTPLRDTQYF

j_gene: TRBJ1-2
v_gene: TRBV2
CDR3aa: CASSETGDYGYTF

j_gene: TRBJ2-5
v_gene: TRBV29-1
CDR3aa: CSAEGQGETQYF

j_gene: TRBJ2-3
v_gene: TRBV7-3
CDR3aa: CASSVESSGTQYF

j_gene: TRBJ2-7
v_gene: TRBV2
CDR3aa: CARKQTGAYEQYF

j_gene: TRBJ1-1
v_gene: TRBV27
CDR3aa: CASSFRGPLVVAFF

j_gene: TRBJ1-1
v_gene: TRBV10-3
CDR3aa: CASSEGGVTEAFF

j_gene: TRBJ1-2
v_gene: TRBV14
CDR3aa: CASSQAGWGRGYTF

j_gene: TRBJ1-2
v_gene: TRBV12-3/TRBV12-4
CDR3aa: CASQKGGRVYGYTF

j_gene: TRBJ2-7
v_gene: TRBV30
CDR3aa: CAWTTGREQYF

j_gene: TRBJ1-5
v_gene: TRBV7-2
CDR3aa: CASSLVVARAVVVRQPQHF

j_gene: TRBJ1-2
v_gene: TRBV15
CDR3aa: CATSLGVDYGYTF

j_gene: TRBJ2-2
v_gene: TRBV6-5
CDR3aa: CASSYAGRPGELFF

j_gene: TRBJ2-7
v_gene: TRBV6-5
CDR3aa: CASNSRTSGTYEQYF

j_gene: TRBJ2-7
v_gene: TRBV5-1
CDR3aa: CASRLVGSTYEQYF

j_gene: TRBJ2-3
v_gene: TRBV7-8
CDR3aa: CASSFHPPGDGTDTQYF

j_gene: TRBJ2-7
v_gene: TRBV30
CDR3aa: CAWRWTGEYEQYF

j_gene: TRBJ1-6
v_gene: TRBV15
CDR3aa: CATSRDGEGAPLHF

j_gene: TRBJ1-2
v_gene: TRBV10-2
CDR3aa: CASNSDNYGYTF

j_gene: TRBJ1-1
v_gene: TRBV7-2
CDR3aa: CASSLIQSRGNTEAFF

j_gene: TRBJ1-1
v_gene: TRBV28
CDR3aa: CASSHMGQGFTEAFF

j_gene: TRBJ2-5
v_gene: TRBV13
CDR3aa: CASSLLSAGLEETQYF

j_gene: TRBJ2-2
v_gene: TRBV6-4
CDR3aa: CASSSAAGELFF

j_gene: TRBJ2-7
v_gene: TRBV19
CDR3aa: CASTHGGGLDEQYF

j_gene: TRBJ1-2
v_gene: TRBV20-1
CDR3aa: CSAPGRGNYGYTF

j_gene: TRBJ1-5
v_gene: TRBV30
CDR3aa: CAWSVGGSNQPQHF

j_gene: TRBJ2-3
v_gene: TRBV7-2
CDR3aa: CASSLAGQGSRKYF

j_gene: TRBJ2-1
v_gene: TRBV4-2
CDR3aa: CASSRRGILSEQFF

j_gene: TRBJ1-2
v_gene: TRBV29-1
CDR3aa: CSVEWGSGTYTF

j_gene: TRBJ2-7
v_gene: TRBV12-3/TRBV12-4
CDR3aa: CASSFSGQGSYEQYF

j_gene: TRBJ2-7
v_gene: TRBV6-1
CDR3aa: CASSEVGPLKVHEQYF

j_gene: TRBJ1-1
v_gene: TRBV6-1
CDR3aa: CASRGPRPDQEAVMNTEAFF

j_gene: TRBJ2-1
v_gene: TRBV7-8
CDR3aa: CASSLGSAQPSRVF

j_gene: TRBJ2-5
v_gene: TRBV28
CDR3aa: CASSALGFGETQYF

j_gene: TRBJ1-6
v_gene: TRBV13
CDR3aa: CASSGVGWGSPLHF

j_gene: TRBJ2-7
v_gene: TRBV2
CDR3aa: CASSHYEQYF

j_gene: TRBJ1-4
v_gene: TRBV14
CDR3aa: CASSQDLADATTNEKLFF

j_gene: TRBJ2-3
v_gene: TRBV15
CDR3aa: CATSTLWGVSESTDTQYF

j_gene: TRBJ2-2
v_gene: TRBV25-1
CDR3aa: CASSESGGELFF

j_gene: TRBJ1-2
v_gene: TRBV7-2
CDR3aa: CASRTEGQGTRYTF

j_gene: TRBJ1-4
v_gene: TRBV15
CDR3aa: CATSRVGKANEKLFF

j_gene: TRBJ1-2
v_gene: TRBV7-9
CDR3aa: CASSLQNNPNYGYTF

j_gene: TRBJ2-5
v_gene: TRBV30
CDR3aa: CAWSTPGTVIRETQYF

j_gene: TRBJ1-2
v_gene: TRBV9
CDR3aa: CASSVTGGGGGYTF

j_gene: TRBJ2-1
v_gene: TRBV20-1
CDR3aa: CSAAYNEQFF

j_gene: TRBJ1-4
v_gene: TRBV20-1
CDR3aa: CSGSGALTNEKLFF

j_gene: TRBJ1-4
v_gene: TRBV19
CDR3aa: CASSPPVGGVTNEKLFF